These 15 T cell receptor beta chains were sequenced from one sample in a study of PD-L1 blockade in urothelial cancer. TCRdb's table, derived via immunoSEQ multiplex PCR, lists solely in-frame clones and lacks some. Seen here are 30,000 to 40,000 clones, more than 70% observed once, and the top ten hold about 15%. The sample consisted of PBMCs, taken around atezolizumab (anti-PD-L1) treatment. All receptors come from a man aged 60 to 75 with urothelial cancer.

The chain is built from TRBV30 and TRBJ2-7; 8 nucleotides match TRBD1. Germline values: CDR1 GTSNPN, CDR2 SVGIG (reference sequence). After removal of 6 bases from V and 7 bases from J, the junction contained 11 bases not matched to a gene. The CDR3 runs 13 residues. The CDR3 coding sequence is TGTGCCTGCCGGGACAGGCAGCCTGATGAGCAGTACTTC. Translation gives CACRDRQPDEQYF.

This chain uses TRBV11-2 with TRBJ2-3; D not certain. From germline, CDR1 is SGHAT and CDR2 FQNNGV. The V gene lost 4 bases and the J gene lost 2 bases, with 10 bases spanning the gap. This CDR3 has 14 residues. The CDR3 coding sequence is TGTGCCAGCAGCTCCAGAAAAAACACAGATACGCAGTATTTT. Its translation: CASSSRKNTDTQYF. The complete variable domain, with remaining parts taken from reference TRBV11-2 and TRBJ2-3, reads EAGVAQSPRYKIIEKRQSVAFWCNPISGHATLYWYQQILGQGPKLLIQFQNNGVVDDSQLPKDRFSAERLKGVDSTLKIQPAKLEDSAVYLCASSSRKNTDTQYFGPGTRLTVL.

The chain couples TRBV7-2 to TRBJ2-5, with 10 bases that match TRBD1. Trimming at V came to 4 bases and at J to 5 bases, leaving 7 bases not matched to a gene. The germline CDR1 and CDR2 sequences are SGHTA and FQGNSA. The CDR3 consists of 15 residues. Written as DNA, the CDR3 is TGTGCCAGCAGCTCTCGACAGGGGGCTAGGGAGACCCAGTACTTC. Its translation is CASSSRQGARETQYF.

The rearrangement links TRBV2 to TRBJ2-3, with 9 bases that match TRBD1. CDR3 length: 14 amino acids. V was clipped by 6 bases and J by 6 bases; unmatched bases: 7. The V gene's germline CDR1 is SNHLY and CDR2 FYNNEI. Here the CDR3 DNA reads TGTGCCAGCAGCCAGGACAGGGGAATGGATACGCAGTATTTT. Its protein is CASSQDRGMDTQYF.

The chain recombines TRBV7-6 with TRBJ2-5; maybe TRBD1 (5 bases). The germline V gene has CDR1 SGHVS and CDR2 FNYEAQ. This CDR3 contains 15 residues. The V gene lost 1 base and the J gene lost 1 base, with 10 bases spanning the gap. This CDR3 is CASSLGAGSQETQYF. CDR3 in DNA: TGTGCCAGCAGCTTAGGAGCAGGGTCCCAAGAGACCCAGTACTTC.

The rearrangement joins TRBV6-1 to TRBJ1-5; weak D call: TRBD1 (6 bases). The germline V gene encodes CDR1 MNHNS and CDR2 SASEGT. Trimming removed 5 bases from V and 4 bases from J, with 15 bases in between. The CDR3 has 15 residues. This CDR3 reads CASSSNRDRNQPQHF. Written as DNA, the CDR3 is TGTGCCAGCAGTTCCAACAGGGATAGAAATCAGCCCCAGCATTTT.

This chain uses TRBV7-2 with TRBJ1-1, with D possibly TRBD1 on 6 matching bases. V was pared by 6 bases and J by 0 bases, with 20 bases between. Per the germline V gene, CDR1 is SGHTA and CDR2 is FQGNSA. This CDR3 spans 17 amino acids. CDR3 in amino acids: CASSYNIVGGLNTEAFF. CDR3 nucleotides: TGTGCCAGCAGTTATAACATAGTAGGGGGACTGAACACTGAAGCTTTCTTT.

This clone was detected once. V is TRBV6-5 and J is TRBJ1-3; D ambiguous. The CDR3 consists of 16 residues. Germline V gene data show CDR1 as MNHEY and CDR2 as SVGAGI. V was cut by 4 bases and J by 0 bases, with 13 bases left in between. CDR3 sequence: CASSSRRSYSGNTIYF. CDR3 DNA sequence: TGTGCCAGCAGTTCCCGCCGCTCCTACTCTGGAAACACCATATATTTT.

The chain combines TRBV15 with TRBJ2-1; 7 bases fit TRBD1. The CDR3 covers 18 residues. Germline CDR1 reads LNHNV; CDR2 reads YYDKDF (reference sequence). V lost 1 base to trimming and J lost 3 bases; unmatched junction nucleotides: 12. The CDR3 reads CATSRVAGGTLFYNEQFF. The CDR3 coding sequence is TGTGCCACCAGCAGAGTGGCAGGGGGAACGCTCTTCTACAATGAGCAGTTCTTC.

V gene TRBV5-1 combines with J gene TRBJ1-1; D is perhaps TRBD1 (6 bases). The germline V and J ends were trimmed by 0 bases and 1 base, with 13 bases remaining between them. The germline V gene encodes CDR1 SGHRS and CDR2 YFSETQ. There are 16 residues in the CDR3. The CDR3 sequence is CASSLGGGATNTEAFF. CDR3 coding DNA: TGCGCCAGCAGCTTGGGCGGGGGGGCAACGAACACTGAAGCTTTCTTT.

This clone was observed a single time. The rearrangement uses TRBV10-3 and TRBJ1-2; D is uncertain. Trimming left V 10 bases short and J 0 bases short, with 15 bases between. CDR1 and CDR2 from the germline V gene are ENHRY and SYGVKD. This CDR3 spans 14 amino acids. CDR3 sequence reads: CATNPGSSNYGYTF. CDR3 coding DNA: TGTGCCACCAACCCGGGATCTTCTAACTATGGCTACACCTTC.

The chain links TRBV19 to TRBJ2-3; no reliable D call. The length of the CDR3 is 13 residues. Per the germline V gene, CDR1 is LNHDA and CDR2 is SQIVND (reference sequence). The germline V and J ends were trimmed by 5 bases and 2 bases, with 8 bases remaining between them. The CDR3 here is CASSFTITDTQYF. As DNA, the CDR3 is TGTGCCAGTAGTTTCACTATCACAGATACGCAGTATTTT.

The V call is TRBV5-6, the J call TRBJ1-1; D perhaps matches TRBD1 (6 bases). This CDR3 has 16 amino acids. CDR1 and CDR2 from the germline V gene are SGHDT and YYEEEE. V was pared by 1 base and J by 4 bases, with 17 bases between. CDR3 loop: CASSLSVGAGGTEAFF. The CDR3 nucleotides are TGTGCCAGCAGCTTGTCCGTGGGGGCTGGGGGCACTGAAGCTTTCTTT.

The CDR3 region has the DNA TGTGCCAGCTCGAAAGGGGGCACTGAAGCTTTCTTT. Amino acids: CASSKGGTEAFF. The V and J genes are TRBV7-2 and TRBJ1-1; D may be TRBD1 (6 bases). This CDR3 has 12 residues. Deletions cut 8 bases from V and 4 bases from J, with 11 bases between. Germline V lookup: CDR1 SGHTA, CDR2 FQGNSA.

The CDR3 DNA is TGTGCCAGCAGCGGAGGGACTAAAACTACCGGGGAGCTGTTTTTT. This gives the protein CASSGGTKTTGELFF. The chain carries TRBV5-4 and TRBJ2-2, with TRBD2 matching over 7 bases. Germline lookup yields CDR1 SGHNT and CDR2 YYREEE (reference sequence). The CDR3 consists of 15 residues. V gave up 4 bases and J gave up 5 bases; unmatched junction bases: 8.